The rows below give T cell receptor beta chains drawn from one sample of a study of cytomegalovirus exposure and HLA in healthy donors. Assay: immunoSEQ multiplex PCR; the TCRdb copy retains only in-frame clones and omits some. The sample yields about 160,000 clones, about 80% seen once. Sequencing was done on a sample of PBMCs. These receptors came from a man aged 25-40 years in good health and CMV-seronegative. The CDR3 runs from the conserved cysteine through the conserved F or W.

CASSFRGWSVTGDNEKLFF	TRBV7-9	TRBJ1-4
CASSPRGEGLGAFF	TRBV7-3	TRBJ1-1
CASSSFEVAGNGAKNIQYF	TRBV11-2	TRBJ2-4
CASSLDFDTEAFF	TRBV7-3	TRBJ1-1
CASSLGRAGTNEKLFF	TRBV7-7	TRBJ1-4
CASSAGTAGNTIYF	TRBV5-8	TRBJ1-3
CASSIGQGVQPQHF	TRBV19	TRBJ1-5
CASSHGTGRANYGYTF	TRBV7-2	TRBJ1-2
CAWSVLGFPSTAGELFF	TRBV30	TRBJ2-2
CASVGHTNTEAFF	TRBV19	TRBJ1-1
CAWKSRDFEPQHF	TRBV30	TRBJ1-5
CASSLTSGGAWEQYF	TRBV7-2	TRBJ2-7
CASSEEGLAGEQFF	TRBV6-4	TRBJ2-1
CASSKVIPGANVLTF	TRBV21-1	TRBJ2-6
CASSEGNRGLGYTF	TRBV2	TRBJ1-2
CASSTLGGNEQFF	TRBV19	TRBJ2-1
CASSVDRRADTQYF	TRBV9	TRBJ2-3
CAWSSGQGRNQPQHF	TRBV30	TRBJ1-5
CAWNQDSVTNEKLFF	TRBV30	TRBJ1-4
CASRIITGTNNEQFF	TRBV4-3	TRBJ2-1
CASSIDRLAGSRNEQFF	TRBV19	TRBJ2-1
CSSSLRGRGEGLNTEAFF	TRBV7-9	TRBJ1-1
CASSVDRGQGQPQHF	TRBV6-6	TRBJ1-5
CASISRGGSMNTEAFF	TRBV21-1	TRBJ1-1
CASSLVLALNEQFF	TRBV11-2	TRBJ2-1
CASRLRRDSSYEQYF	TRBV6-4	TRBJ2-7
CASKRDRWGDYGYTF	TRBV6-5	TRBJ1-2
CASSLGHGGGTEAFF	TRBV28	TRBJ1-1
CAWSVGPGGGAYEQYF	TRBV30	TRBJ2-7
CASSFRGTFEPFSYEQYF	TRBV28	TRBJ2-7
CASSSGTGGSNTGELFF	TRBV28	TRBJ2-2
CASSVQGAANTGELFF	TRBV9	TRBJ2-2
CAIRQGDTEAFF	TRBV10-3	TRBJ1-1
CASSPRTEFGANVLTF	TRBV11-3	TRBJ2-6
CSARTSRETQYF	TRBV29-1	TRBJ2-5
CASSTPRTSSRETQYF	TRBV19	TRBJ2-5
CASAVIAELPPYEQYF	TRBV28	TRBJ2-7
CASSLRAVSAGELFF	TRBV19	TRBJ2-2
CASSLVDRGNSPLHF	TRBV5-1	TRBJ1-6
CASSPQVESGANVLTF	TRBV11-1	TRBJ2-6